The entry below describes one T cell receptor (beta chain). The read stops 3 residues short of the end of the CDR3; the missing end is completed from the germline J gene. The data were obtained in a study of Tregs in tolerant kidney transplant recipients. This CDR3 has 15 residues. V was shortened by 1 base and J by 1 base, with 8 bases between the two germline ends. The germline gives CDR1 LNHDA, CDR2 SQIVND (reference sequence). This table comes from immunoSEQ multiplex PCR, and its TCRdb copy is limited to in-frame clones, with some not included. The repertoire table contains more than 30,000 clones.

Specimen: CD8+ T cells from blood, collected before the transplant. This chain links TRBV19 with TRBJ1-5; no clear D gene. The TCR was taken from a human donor who received a combined kidney and bone marrow transplant. The sequenced part of the CDR3 DNA is TGTGCCAGTAGTATAGGCCAGGCAAGCAATCAGCCC. Translation: CASSIGQASNQP. In full, the CDR3 reads CASSIGQASNQPQHF.